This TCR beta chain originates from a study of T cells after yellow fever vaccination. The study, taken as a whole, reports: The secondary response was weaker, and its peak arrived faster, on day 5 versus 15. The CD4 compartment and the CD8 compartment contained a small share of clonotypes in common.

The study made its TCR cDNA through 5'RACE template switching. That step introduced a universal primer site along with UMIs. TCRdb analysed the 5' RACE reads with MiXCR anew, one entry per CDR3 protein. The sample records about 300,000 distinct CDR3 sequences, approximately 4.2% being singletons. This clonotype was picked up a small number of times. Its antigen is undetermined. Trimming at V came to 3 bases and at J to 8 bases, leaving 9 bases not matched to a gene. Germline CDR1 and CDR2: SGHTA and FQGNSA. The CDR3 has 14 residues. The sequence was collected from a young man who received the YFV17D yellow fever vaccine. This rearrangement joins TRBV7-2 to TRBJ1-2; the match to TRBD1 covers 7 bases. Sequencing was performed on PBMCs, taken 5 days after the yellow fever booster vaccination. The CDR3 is CASSLRRQGGGYTF. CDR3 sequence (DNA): TGTGCCAGCAGCTTGAGAAGACAGGGCGGGGGCTACACCTTC.